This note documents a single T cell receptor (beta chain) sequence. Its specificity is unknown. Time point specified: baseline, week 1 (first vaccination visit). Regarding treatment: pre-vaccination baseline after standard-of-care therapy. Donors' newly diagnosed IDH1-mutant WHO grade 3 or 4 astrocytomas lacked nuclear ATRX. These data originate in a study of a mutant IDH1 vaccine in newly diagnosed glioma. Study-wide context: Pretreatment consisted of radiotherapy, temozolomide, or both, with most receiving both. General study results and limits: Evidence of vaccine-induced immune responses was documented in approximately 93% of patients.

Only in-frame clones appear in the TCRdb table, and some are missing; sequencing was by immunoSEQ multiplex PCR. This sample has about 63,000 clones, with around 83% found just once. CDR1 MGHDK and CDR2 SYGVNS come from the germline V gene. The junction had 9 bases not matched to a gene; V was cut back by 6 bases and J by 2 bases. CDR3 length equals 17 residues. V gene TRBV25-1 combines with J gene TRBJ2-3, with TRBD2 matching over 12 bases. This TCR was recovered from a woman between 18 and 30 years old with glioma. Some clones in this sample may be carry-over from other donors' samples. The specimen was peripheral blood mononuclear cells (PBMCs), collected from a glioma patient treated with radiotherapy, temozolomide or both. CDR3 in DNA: TGTGCCAGCAGCGGTATAGGGACTAGCGGGTCCACAGATACGCAGTATTTT. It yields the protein CASSGIGTSGSTDTQYF.